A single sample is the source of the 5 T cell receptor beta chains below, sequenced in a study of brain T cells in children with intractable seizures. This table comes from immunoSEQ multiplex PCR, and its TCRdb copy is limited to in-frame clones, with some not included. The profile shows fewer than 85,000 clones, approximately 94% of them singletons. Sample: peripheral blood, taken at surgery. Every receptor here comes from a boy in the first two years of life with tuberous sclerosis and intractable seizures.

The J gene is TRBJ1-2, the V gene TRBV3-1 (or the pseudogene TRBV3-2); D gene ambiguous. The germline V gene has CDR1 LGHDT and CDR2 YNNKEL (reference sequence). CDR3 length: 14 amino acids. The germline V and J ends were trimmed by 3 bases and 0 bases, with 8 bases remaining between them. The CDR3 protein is CASSQDVSNYGYTF. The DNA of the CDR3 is TGTGCCAGCAGCCAGGACGTCTCTAACTATGGCTACACCTTC.

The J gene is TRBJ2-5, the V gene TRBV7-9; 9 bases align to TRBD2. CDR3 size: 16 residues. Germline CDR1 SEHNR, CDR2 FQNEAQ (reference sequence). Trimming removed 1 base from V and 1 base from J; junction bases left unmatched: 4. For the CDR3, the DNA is TGTGCCAGCAGCTTAGGGACTAGCGACGTCCAAGAGACCCAGTACTTC. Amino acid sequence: CASSLGTSDVQETQYF.

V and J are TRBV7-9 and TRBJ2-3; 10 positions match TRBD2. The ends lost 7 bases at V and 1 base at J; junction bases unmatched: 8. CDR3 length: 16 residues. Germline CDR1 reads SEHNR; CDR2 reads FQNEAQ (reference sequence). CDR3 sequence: CASKTGTSDRTDTQYF. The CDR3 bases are TGTGCCAGCAAGACCGGGACTAGCGACCGCACAGATACGCAGTATTTT.

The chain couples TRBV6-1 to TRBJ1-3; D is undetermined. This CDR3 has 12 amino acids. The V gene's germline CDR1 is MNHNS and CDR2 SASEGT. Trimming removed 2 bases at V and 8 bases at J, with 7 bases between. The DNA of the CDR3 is TGTGCCAGCAGTGAATCTGCGTACACCATATATTTT. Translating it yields CASSESAYTIYF.

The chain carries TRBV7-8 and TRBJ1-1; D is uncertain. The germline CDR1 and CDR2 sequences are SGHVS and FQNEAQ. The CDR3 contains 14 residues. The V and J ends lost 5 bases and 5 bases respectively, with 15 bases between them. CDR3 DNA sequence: TGTGCCAGCAGCCCCCTTCAAGGGAGGACTGAAGCTTTCTTT. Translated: CASSPLQGRTEAFF.